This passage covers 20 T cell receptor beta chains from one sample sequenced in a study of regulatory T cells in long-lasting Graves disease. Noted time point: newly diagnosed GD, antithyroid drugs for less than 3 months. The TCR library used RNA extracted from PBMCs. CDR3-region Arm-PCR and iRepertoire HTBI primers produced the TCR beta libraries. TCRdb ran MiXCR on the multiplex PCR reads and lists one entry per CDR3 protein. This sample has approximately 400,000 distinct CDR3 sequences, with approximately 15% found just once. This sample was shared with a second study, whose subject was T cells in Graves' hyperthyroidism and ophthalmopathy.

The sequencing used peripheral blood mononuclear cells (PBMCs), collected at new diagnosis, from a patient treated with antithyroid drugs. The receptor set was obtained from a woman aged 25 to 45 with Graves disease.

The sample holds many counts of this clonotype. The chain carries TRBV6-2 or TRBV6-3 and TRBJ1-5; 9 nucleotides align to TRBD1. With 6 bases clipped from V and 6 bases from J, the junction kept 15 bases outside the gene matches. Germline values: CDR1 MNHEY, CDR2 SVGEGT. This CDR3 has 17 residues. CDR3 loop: CASSNTQRDREPQPQHF. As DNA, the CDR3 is TGTGCCAGCAGCAACACACAACGGGACAGGGAGCCTCAGCCCCAGCATTTT.

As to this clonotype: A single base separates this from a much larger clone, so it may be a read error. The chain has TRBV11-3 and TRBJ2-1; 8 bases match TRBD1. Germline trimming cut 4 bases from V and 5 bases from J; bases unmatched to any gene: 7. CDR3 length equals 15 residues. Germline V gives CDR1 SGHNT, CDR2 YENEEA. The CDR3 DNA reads TGTGCCAGCAGCTCTAGGACAGGGCGAAACAATGAGCAGTTCTTC. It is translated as CASSSRTGRNNEQFF.

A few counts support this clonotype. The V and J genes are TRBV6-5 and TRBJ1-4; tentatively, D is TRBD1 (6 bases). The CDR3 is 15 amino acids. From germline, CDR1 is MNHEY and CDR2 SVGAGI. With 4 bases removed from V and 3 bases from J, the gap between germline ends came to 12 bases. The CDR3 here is CASSSSGASNEKLFF. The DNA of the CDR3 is TGTGCCAGCAGTTCCTCAGGGGCCTCTAATGAAAAACTGTTTTTT.

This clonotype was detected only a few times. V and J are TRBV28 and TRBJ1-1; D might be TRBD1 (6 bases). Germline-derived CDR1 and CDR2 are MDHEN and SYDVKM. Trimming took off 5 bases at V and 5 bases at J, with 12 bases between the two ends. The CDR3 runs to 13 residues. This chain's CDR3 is CASSPWQGTEAFF. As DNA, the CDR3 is TGTGCCAGCAGTCCCTGGCAGGGGACTGAAGCTTTCTTT.

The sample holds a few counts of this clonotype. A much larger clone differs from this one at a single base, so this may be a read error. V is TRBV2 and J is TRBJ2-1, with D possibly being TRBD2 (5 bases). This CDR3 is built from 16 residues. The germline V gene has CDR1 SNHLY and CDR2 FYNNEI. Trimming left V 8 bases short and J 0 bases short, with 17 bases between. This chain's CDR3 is CASRHHNGDSYNEQFF. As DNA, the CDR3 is TGTGCCAGCCGTCACCATAACGGGGACTCCTACAATGAGCAGTTCTTC.

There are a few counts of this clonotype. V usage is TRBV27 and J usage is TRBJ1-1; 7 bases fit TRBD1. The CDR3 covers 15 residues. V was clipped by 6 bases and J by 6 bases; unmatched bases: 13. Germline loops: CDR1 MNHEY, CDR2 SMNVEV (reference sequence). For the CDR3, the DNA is TGTGCCAGCAGGGGACTAGGCAGGGGGGTCGCTGAAGCTTTCTTT. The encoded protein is CASRGLGRGVAEAFF.

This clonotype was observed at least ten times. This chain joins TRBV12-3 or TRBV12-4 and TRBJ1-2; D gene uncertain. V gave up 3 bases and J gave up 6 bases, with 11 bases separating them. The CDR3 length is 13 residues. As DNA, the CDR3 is TGTGCCAGCAGTTTGCAAGGGTTTGATGGCTACACCTTC. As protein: CASSLQGFDGYTF.

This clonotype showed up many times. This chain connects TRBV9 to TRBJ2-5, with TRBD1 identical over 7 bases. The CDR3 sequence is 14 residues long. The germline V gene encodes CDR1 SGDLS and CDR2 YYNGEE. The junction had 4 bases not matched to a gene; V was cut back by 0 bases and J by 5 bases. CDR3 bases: TGTGCCAGCAGCGTAGGACAGGGTTCGGAGACCCAGTACTTC. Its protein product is CASSVGQGSETQYF.

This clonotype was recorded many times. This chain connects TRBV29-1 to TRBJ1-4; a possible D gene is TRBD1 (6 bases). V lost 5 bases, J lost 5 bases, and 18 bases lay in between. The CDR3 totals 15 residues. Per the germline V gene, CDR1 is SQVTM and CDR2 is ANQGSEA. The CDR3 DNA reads TGCAGCGTTCAAGTAGTGGGACATCAAAATGAAAAACTGTTTTTT. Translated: CSVQVVGHQNEKLFF.

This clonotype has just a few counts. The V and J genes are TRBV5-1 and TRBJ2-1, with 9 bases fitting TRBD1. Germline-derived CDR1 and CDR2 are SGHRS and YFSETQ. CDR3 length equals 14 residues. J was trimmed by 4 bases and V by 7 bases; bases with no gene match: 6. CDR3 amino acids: CASAPGQGYNEQFF. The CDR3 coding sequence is TGCGCCAGCGCCCCGGGACAGGGTTACAATGAGCAGTTCTTC.

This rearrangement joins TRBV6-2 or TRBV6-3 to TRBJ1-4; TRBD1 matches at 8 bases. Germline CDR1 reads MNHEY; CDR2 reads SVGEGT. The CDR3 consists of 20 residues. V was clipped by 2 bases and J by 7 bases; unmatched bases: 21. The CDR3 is CASSYGFGTGLSPIGEKLFF. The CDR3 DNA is TGTGCCAGCAGTTACGGGTTCGGGACAGGCCTTTCACCGATCGGTGAAAAACTGTTTTTT.

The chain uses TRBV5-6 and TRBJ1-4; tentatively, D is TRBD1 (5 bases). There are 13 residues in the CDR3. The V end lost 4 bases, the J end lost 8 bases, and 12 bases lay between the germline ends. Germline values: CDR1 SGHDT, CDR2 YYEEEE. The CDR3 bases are TGTGCCAGCAGCCCGGGACGTTGGGAAAAACTGTTTTTT. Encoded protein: CASSPGRWEKLFF. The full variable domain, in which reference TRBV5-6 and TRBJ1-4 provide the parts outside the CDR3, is DAGVTQSPTHLIKTRGQQVTLRCSPKSGHDTVSWYQQALGQGPQFIFQYYEEEERQRGNFPDRFSGHQFPNYSSELNVNALLLGDSALYLCASSPGRWEKLFFGSGTQLSVL.

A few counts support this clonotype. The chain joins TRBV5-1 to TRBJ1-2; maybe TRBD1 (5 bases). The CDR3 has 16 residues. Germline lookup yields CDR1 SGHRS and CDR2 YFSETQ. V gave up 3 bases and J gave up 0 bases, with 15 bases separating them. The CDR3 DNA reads TGCGCCAGCAGCTCTCTTCGGGACGCTACTAACTATGGCTACACCTTC. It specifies CASSSLRDATNYGYTF.

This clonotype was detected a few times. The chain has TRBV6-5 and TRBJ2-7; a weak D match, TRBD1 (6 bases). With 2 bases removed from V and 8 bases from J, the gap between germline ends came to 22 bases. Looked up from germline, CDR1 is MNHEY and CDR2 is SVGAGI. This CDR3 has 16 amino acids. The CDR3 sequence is CASSYQPKETGYQQYF. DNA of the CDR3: TGTGCCAGCAGTTACCAACCGAAGGAAACAGGGTATCAGCAGTACTTC.

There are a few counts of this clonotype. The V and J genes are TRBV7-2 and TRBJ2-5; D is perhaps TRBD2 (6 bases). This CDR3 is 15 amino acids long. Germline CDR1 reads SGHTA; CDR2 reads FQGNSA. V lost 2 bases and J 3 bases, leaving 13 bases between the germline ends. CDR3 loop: CASSLIREVKETQYF. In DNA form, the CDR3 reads TGTGCCAGCAGCTTAATAAGGGAGGTTAAAGAGACCCAGTACTTC.

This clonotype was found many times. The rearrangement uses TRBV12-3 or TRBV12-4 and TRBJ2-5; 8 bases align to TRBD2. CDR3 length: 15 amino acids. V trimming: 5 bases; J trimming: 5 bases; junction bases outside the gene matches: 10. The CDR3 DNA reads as TGTGCCAGCAGTCTCGGGACTAGAGGTTGGGAGACCCAGTACTTC. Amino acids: CASSLGTRGWETQYF.

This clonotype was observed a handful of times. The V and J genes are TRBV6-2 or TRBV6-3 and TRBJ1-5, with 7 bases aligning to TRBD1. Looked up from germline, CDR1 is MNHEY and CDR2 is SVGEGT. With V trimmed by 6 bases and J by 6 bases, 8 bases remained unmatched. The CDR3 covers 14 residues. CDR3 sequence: CASRDDREPQPQHF. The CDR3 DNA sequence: TGTGCCAGCAGGGACGACAGGGAGCCTCAGCCCCAGCATTTT.

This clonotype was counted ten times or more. The CDR3 reads CASSPGTGANTGELFF. The CDR3 nucleotides are TGTGCCAGCAGTCCCGGGACAGGGGCGAACACCGGGGAGCTGTTTTTT. V usage is TRBV12-3 or TRBV12-4 and J usage is TRBJ2-2, with TRBD1 matching 10 bases. J lost 0 bases, V lost 5 bases, and 3 bases had no gene match. This CDR3 spans 16 amino acids.

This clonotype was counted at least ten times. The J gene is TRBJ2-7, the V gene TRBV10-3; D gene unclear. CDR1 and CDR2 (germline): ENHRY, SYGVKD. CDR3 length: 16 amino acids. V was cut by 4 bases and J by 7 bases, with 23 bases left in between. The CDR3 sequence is CAISGVSQAGREEQYF. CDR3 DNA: TGTGCCATCAGTGGGGTCAGCCAGGCCGGTAGGGAAGAGCAGTACTTC.

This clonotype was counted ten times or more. CDR3 DNA: TGCAGCGTCTGGACAGGGGGGAACACTGAAGCTTTCTTT. It is translated as CSVWTGGNTEAFF. The rearrangement uses TRBV29-1 and TRBJ1-1; TRBD1 matches 10 bases. Germline V CDR1 and CDR2: SQVTM, ANQGSEA. The length of the CDR3 is 13 residues. V shed 6 bases, J shed 1 base, and the junction held 2 bases outside the gene matches.